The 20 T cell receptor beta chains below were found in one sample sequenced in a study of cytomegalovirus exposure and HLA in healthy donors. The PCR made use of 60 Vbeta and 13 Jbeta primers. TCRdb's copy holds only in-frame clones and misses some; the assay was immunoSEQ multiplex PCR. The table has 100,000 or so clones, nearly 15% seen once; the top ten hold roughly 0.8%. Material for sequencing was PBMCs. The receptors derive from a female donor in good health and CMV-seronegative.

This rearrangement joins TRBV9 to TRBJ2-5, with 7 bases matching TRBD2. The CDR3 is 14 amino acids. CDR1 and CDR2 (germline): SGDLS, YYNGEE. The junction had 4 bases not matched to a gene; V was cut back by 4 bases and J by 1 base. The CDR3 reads CASSPSGIQETQYF. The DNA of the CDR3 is TGTGCCAGCAGCCCAAGCGGGATCCAAGAGACCCAGTACTTC. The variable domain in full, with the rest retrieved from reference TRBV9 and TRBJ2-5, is DSGVTQTPKHLITATGQRVTLRCSPRSGDLSVYWYQQSLDQGLQFLIQYYNGEERAKGNILERFSAQQFPDLHSELNLSSLELGDSALYFCASSPSGIQETQYFGPGTRLLVL.

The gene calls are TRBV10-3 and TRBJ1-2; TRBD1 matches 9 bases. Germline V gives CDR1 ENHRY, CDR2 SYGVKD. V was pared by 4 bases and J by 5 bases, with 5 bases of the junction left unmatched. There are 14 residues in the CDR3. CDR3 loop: CAISGRDRVYGYTF. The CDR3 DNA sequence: TGTGCCATCAGTGGCCGGGACAGGGTTTATGGCTACACCTTC.

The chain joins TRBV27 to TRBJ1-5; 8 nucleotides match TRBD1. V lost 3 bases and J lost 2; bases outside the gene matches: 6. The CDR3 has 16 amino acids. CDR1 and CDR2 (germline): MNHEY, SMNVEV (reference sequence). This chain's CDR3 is CASSFSGQGGNQPQHF. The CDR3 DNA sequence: TGTGCCAGCAGTTTTTCCGGACAGGGCGGCAATCAGCCCCAGCATTTT.

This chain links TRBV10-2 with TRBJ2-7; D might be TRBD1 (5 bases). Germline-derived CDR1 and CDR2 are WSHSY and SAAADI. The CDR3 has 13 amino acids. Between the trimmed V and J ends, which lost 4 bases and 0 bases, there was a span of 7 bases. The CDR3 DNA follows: TGCGCCAGCAGTGCGACAGCCTCCTACGAGCAGTACTTC. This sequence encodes CASSATASYEQYF.

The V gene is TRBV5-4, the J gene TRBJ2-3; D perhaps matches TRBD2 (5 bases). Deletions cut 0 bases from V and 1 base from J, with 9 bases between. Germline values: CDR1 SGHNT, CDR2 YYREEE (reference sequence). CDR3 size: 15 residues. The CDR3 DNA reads TGTGCCAGCAGCTTGGACGGGGTTGGCACAGATACGCAGTATTTT. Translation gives CASSLDGVGTDTQYF.

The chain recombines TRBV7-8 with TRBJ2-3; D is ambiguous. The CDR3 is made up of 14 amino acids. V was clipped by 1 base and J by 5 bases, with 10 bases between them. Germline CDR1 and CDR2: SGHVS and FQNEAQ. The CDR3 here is CASSLVLDLDTQYF. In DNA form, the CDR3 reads TGTGCCAGCAGCTTAGTTTTAGATTTAGATACGCAGTATTTT.

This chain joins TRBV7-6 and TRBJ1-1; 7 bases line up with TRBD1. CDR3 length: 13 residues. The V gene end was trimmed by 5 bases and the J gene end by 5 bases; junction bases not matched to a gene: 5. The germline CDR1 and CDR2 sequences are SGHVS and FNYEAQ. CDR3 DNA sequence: TGTGCCAGCAGCCCACAGGGGCGGACTGAAGCTTTCTTT. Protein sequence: CASSPQGRTEAFF. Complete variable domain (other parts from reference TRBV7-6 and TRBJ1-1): GAGVSQSPRYKVTKRGQDVALRCDPISGHVSLYWYRQALGQGPEFLTYFNYEAQQDKSGLPNDRFSAERPEGSISTLTIQRTEQRDSAMYRCASSPQGRTEAFFGQGTRLTVV.

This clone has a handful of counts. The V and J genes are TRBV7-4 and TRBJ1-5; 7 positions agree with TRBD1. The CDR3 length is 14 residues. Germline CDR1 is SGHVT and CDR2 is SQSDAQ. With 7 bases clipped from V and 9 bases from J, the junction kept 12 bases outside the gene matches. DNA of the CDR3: TGTGCCAGCAAGGGTGACACAGGGGTGCGGCCCCAGCATTTT. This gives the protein CASKGDTGVRPQHF.

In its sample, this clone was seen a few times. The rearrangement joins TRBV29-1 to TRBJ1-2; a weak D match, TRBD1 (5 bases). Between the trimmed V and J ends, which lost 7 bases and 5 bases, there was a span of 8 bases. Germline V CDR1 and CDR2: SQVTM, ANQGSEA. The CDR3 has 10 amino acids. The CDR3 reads CSADRYGYTF. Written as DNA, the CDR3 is TGCAGCGCAGACAGATATGGCTACACCTTC.

The DNA for the CDR3 is TGCAGCAGCGCGGGACTAGCGGCTAGCACAGATACGCAGTATTTT. Amino acids: CSSAGLAASTDTQYF. The chain uses TRBV29-1 and TRBJ2-3, with 11 bases that match TRBD2. With V trimmed by 8 bases and J by 0 bases, 7 bases remained unmatched. The length of the CDR3 is 15 residues. Germline loops: CDR1 SQVTM, CDR2 ANQGSEA.

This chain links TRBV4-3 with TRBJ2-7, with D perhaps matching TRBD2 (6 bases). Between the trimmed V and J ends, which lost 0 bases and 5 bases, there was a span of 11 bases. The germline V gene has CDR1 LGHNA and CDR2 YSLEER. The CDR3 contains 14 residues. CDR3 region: CASSQEGRRDEQYF. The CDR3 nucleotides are TGCGCCAGCAGCCAAGAGGGCCGGAGGGACGAGCAGTACTTC.

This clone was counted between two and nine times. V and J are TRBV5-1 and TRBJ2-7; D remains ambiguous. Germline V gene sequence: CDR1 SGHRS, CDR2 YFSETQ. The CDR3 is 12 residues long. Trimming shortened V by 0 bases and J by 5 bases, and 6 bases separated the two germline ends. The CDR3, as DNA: TGCGCCAGCAGCTTGGTGGCGGACGAGCAGTACTTC. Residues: CASSLVADEQYF.

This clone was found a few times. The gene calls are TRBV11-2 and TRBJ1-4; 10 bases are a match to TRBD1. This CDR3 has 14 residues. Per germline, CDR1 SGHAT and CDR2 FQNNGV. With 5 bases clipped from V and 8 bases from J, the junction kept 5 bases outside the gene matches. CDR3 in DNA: TGTGCCAGCAGCAAGGACAGGGGGACGGAAAAACTGTTTTTT. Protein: CASSKDRGTEKLFF.

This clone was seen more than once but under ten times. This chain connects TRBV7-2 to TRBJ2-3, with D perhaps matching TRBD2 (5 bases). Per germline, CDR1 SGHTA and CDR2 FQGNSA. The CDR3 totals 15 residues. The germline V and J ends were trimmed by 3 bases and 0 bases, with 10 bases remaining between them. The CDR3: CASSFNAGSTDTQYF. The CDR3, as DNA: TGTGCCAGCAGCTTCAATGCGGGCAGCACAGATACGCAGTATTTT.

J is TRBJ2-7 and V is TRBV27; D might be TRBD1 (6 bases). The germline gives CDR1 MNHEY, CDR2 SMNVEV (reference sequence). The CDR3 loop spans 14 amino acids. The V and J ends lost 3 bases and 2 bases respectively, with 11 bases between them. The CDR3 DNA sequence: TGTGCCAGCAGTTTTTACAGGGACCCCTACGAGCAGTACTTC. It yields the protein CASSFYRDPYEQYF.

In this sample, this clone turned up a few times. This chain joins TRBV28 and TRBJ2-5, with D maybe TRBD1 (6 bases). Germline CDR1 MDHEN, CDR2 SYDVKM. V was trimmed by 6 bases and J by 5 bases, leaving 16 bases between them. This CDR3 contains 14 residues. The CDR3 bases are TGTGCCAGCAGCCTTACAGGGCTAATGGAGACCCAGTACTTC. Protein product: CASSLTGLMETQYF. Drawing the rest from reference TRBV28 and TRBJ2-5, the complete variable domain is DVKVTQSSRYLVKRTGEKVFLECVQDMDHENMFWYRQDPGLGLRLIYFSYDVKMKEKGDIPEGYSVSREKKERFSLILESASTNQTSMYLCASSLTGLMETQYFGPGTRLLVL.

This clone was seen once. CDR3 sequence: CASSLSRLDQETQYF. DNA of the CDR3: TGTGCCAGCAGTTTAAGCCGACTAGACCAAGAGACCCAGTACTTC. The chain employs TRBV27 and TRBJ2-5; tentative D call: TRBD2 (6 bases). The CDR3 has 15 amino acids. V shed 2 bases and J shed 0 bases, with 10 bases lying between them. Germline V CDR1 and CDR2: MNHEY, SMNVEV (reference sequence).

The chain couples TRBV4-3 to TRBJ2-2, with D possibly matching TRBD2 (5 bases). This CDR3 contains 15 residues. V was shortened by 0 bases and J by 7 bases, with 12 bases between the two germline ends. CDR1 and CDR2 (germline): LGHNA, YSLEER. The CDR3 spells CASSQDRTRGGELFF. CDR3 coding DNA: TGCGCCAGCAGCCAAGATAGGACTCGTGGCGGGGAGCTGTTTTTT.

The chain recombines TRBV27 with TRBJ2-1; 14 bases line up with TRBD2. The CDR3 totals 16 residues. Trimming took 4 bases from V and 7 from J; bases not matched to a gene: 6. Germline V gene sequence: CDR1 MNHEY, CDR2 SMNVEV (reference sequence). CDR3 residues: CASSSPGLAGENEQFF. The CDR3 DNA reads TGTGCCAGCAGTTCACCGGGACTAGCGGGAGAAAATGAGCAGTTCTTC.

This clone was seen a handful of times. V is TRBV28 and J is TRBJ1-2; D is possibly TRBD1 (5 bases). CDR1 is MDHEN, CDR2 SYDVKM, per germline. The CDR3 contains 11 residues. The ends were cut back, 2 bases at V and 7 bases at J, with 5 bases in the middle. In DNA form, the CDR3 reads TGTGCCAGCAGTTTAAGGGGTGGCTACACCTTC. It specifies CASSLRGGYTF.